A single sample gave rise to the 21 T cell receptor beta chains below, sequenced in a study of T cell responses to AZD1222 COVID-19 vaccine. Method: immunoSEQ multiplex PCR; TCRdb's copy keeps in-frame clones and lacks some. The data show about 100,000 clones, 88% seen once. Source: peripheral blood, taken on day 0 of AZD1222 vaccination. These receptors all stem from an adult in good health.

The CDR3 spells CASSLTDPNTEAFF. CDR3 coding DNA: TGTGCCAGCAGTTTAACGGACCCAAACACTGAAGCTTTCTTT. The rearrangement uses TRBV28 and TRBJ1-1, with D unresolved. V dropped 2 bases and J dropped 2 bases, with 9 bases sitting between them. The CDR3 contains 14 residues. Per the germline V gene, CDR1 is MDHEN and CDR2 is SYDVKM.

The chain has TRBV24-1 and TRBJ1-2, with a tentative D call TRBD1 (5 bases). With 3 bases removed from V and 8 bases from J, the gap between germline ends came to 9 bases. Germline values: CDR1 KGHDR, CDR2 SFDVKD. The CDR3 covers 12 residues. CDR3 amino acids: CATSDQGVGYTF. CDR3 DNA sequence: TGTGCCACCAGTGATCAAGGGGTCGGCTACACCTTC.

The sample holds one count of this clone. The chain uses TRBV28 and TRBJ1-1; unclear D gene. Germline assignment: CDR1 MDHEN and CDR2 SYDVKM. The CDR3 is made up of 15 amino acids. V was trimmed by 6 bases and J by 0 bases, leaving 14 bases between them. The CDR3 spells CASRVLYGMNTEAFF. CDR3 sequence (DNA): TGTGCCAGCAGGGTCCTATACGGCATGAACACTGAAGCTTTCTTT.

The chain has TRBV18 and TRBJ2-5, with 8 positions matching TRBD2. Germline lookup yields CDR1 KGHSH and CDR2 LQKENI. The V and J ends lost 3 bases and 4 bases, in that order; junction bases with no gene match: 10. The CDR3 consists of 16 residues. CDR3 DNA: TGTGCCAGCTCACCTTATAGCGGGGCCCGGGGAGAGACCCAGTACTTC. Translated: CASSPYSGARGETQYF.

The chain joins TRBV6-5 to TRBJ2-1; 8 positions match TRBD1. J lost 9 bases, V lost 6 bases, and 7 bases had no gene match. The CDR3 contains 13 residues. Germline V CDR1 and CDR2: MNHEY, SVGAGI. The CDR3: CASSLGQAGEQFF. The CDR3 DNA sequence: TGTGCCAGCAGCCTGGGACAGGCGGGTGAGCAGTTCTTC.

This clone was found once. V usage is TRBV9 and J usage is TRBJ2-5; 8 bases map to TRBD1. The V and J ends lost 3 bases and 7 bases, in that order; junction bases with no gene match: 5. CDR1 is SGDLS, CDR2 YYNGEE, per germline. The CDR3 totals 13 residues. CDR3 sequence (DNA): TGTGCCAGCAGCGGTCAGGGGGCGGCGACCCAGTACTTC. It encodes CASSGQGAATQYF.

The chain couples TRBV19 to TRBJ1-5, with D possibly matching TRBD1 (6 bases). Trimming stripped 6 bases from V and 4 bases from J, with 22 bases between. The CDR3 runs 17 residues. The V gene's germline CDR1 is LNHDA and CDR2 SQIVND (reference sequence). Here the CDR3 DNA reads TGTGCCAGTAGGCCCCTCCCAGGGGTTCAATGGAATCAGCCCCAGCATTTT. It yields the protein CASRPLPGVQWNQPQHF.

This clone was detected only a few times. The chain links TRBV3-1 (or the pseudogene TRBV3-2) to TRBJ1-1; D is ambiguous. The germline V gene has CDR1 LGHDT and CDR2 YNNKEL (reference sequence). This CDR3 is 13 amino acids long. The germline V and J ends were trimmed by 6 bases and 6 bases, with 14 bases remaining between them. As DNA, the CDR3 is TGTGCCAGCAGTCGCAATGGGCCCCCTGAAGCTTTCTTT. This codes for CASSRNGPPEAFF.

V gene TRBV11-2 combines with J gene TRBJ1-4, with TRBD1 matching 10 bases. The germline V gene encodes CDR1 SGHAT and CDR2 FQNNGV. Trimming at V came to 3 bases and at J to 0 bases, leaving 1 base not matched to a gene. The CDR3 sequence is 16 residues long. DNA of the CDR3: TGTGCCAGCAGCTTGGGGACAGGGGCAACTAATGAAAAACTGTTTTTT. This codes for CASSLGTGATNEKLFF. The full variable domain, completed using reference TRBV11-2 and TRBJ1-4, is EAGVAQSPRYKIIEKRQSVAFWCNPISGHATLYWYQQILGQGPKLLIQFQNNGVVDDSQLPKDRFSAERLKGVDSTLKIQPAKLEDSAVYLCASSLGTGATNEKLFFGSGTQLSVL.

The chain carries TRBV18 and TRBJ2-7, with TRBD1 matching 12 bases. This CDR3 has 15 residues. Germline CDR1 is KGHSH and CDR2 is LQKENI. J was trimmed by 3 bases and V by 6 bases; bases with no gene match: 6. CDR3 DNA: TGTGCCAGCTCCGTGGGACAGGGGGCTATCTACGAGCAGTACTTC. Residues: CASSVGQGAIYEQYF.

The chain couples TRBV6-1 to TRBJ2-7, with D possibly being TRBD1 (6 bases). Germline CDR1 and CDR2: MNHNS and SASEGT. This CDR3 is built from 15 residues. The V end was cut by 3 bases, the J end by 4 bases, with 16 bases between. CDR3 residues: CASSDAGDKAYEQYF. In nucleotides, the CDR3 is TGTGCCAGCAGTGACGCCGGGGACAAGGCTTACGAGCAGTACTTC.

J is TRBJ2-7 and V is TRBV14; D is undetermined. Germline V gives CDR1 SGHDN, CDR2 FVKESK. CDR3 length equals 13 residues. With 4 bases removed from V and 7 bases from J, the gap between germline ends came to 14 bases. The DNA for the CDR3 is TGTGCCAGCAGCCGACGCGATTGGGGAGAGCAGTACTTC. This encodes CASSRRDWGEQYF.

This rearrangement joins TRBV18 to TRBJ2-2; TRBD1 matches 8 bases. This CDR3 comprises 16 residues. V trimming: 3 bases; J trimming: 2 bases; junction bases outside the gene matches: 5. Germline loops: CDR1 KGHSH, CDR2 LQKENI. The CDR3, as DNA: TGTGCCAGCTCACCGTCCGACAGGGGTAACACCGGGGAGCTGTTTTTT. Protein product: CASSPSDRGNTGELFF.

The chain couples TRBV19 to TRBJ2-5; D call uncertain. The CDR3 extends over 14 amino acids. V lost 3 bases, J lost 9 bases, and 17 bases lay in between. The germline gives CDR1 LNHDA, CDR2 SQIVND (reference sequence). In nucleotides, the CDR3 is TGTGCCAGTAGTATGTTGACTTTACCTCGATCCCAGTACTTC. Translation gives CASSMLTLPRSQYF. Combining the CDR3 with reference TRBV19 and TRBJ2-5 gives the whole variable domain DGGITQSPKYLFRKEGQNVTLSCEQNLNHDAMYWYRQDPGQGLRLIYYSQIVNDFQKGDIAEGYSVSREKKESFPLTVTSAQKNPTAFYLCASSMLTLPRSQYFGPGTRLLVL.

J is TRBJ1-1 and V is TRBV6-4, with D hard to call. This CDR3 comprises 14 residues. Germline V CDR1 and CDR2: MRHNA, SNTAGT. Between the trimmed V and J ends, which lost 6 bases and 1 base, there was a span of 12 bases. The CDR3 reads CASSPLGSNTEAFF. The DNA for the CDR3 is TGTGCCAGCAGCCCCCTGGGGTCGAACACTGAAGCTTTCTTT.

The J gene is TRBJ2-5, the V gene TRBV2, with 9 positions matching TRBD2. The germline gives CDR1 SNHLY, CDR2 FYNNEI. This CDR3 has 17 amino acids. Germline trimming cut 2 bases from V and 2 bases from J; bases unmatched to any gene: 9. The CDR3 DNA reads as TGTGCCAGCAGTGAAATGTCGGGACTAGCATCTCAAGAGACCCAGTACTTC. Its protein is CASSEMSGLASQETQYF. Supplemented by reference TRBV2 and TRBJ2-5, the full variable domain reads EPEVTQTPSHQVTQMGQEVILRCVPISNHLYFYWYRQILGQKVEFLVSFYNNEISEKSEIFDDQFSVERPDGSNFTLKIRSTKLEDSAMYFCASSEMSGLASQETQYFGPGTRLLVL.

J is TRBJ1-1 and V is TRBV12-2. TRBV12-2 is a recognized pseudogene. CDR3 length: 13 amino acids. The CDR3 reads CASPRQGGTEAFF. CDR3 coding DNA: TGTGCAAGTCCTCGACAGGGAGGGACTGAAGCTTTCTTT.

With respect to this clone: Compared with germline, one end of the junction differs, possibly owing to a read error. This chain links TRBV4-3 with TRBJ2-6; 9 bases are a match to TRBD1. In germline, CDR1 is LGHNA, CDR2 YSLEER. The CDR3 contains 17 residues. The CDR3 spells CARSHHDRGSGANVLTF. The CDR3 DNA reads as TGCGCCCGCAGCCACCACGACAGGGGGTCTGGGGCCAACGTCCTGACTTTC.

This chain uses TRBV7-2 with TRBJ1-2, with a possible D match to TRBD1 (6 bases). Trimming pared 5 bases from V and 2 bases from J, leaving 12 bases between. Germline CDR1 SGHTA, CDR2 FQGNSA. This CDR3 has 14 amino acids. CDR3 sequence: CASSPGTHNYGYTF. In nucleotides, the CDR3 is TGTGCCAGCAGCCCCGGGACACACAACTATGGCTACACCTTC.

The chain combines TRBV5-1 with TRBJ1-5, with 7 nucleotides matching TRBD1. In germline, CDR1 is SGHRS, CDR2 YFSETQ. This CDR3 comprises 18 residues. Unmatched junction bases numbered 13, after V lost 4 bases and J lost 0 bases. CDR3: CASSPAGTATISNQPQHF. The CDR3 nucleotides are TGCGCCAGCAGCCCGGCGGGGACAGCAACTATTAGCAATCAGCCCCAGCATTTT. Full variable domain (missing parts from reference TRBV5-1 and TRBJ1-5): KAGVTQTPRYLIKTRGQQVTLSCSPISGHRSVSWYQQTPGQGLQFLFEYFSETQRNKGNFPGRFSGRQFSNSRSEMNVSTLELGDSALYLCASSPAGTATISNQPQHFGDGTRLSIL.

The CDR3 nucleotides read TGTGCCTGGGCCAGGGGGGTGAACACTGAAGCTTTCTTT. It specifies CAWARGVNTEAFF. The genes are TRBV30 and TRBJ1-1; 7 bases fit TRBD1. The CDR3 spans 13 residues. Trimming removed 5 bases from V and 0 bases from J; junction bases left unmatched: 3. Germline assignment: CDR1 GTSNPN and CDR2 SVGIG (reference sequence).